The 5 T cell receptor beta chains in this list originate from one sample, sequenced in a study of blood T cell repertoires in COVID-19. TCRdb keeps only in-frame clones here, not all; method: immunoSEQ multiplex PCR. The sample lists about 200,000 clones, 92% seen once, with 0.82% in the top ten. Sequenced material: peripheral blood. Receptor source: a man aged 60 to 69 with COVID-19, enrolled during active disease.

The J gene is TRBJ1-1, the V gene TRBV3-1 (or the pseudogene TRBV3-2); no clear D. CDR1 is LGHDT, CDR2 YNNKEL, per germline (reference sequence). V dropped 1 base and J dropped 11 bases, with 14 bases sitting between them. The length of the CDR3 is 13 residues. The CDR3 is CASSQGGRVDAFF. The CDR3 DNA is TGTGCCAGCAGCCAAGGAGGGAGGGTTGACGCTTTCTTT.

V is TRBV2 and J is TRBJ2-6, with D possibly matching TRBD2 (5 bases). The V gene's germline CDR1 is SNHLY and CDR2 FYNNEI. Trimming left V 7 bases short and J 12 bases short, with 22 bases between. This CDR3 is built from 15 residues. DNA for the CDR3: TGTGCCAGCATTGTAGGACGGACTTCAACCGGCGTCCTGACTTTC. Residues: CASIVGRTSTGVLTF.

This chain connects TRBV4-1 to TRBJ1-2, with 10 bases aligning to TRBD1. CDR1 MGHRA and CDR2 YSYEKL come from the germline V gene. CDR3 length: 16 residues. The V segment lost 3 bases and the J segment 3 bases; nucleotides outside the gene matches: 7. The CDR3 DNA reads TGCGCCAGCAGCCAGGGACGGGACAGGGGCTACTATGGCTACACCTTC. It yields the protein CASSQGRDRGYYGYTF.

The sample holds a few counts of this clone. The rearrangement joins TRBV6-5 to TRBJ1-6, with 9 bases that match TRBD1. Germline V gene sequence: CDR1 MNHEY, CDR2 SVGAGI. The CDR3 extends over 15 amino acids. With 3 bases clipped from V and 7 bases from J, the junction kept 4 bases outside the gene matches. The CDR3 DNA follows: TGTGCCAGCAGTTATATGGGACAGGGAAATTCACCCCTCCACTTT. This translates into CASSYMGQGNSPLHF.

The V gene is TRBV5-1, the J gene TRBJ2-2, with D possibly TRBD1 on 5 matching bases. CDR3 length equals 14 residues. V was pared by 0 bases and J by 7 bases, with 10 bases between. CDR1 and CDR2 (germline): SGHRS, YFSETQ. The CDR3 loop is CASSLAGRVGELFF. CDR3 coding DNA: TGCGCCAGCAGCTTGGCAGGCAGGGTCGGGGAGCTGTTTTTT.